Listed below are T cell receptor beta chains from one sample, sequenced in a study of cytomegalovirus exposure and HLA in healthy donors. Sequenced by immunoSEQ multiplex PCR; TCRdb stores in-frame clones only, minus some. The data contain about 130,000 clones, 80% to 90% of them singletons. Input material: PBMCs. The source of these receptors is a woman aged 18 to 35 in good health and CMV-seronegative. The CDR3 runs from the conserved cysteine through the conserved F or W. The D gene is left open where the match is weak. Clone size is stated in some rows and not others, as once, few, many or a class when expanded.

D gene: TRBD2; J gene: TRBJ2-2; clone size: NA; V gene: TRBV11-3; CDR3 length: 17; CDR3 protein: CASSHGPLAGNTGELFF; CDR3 DNA: TGTGCCAGCAGCCACGGGCCCCTAGCGGGAAACACCGGGGAGCTGTTTTTT
D gene: NA; J gene: TRBJ2-7; clone size: NA; V gene: TRBV7-9; CDR3 length: 12; CDR3 protein: CASSLDNYEQYF; CDR3 DNA: TGTGCCAGCAGCTTAGACAACTACGAGCAGTACTTC
D gene: TRBD1; J gene: TRBJ1-1; clone size: NA; V gene: TRBV7-9; CDR3 length: 16; CDR3 protein: CASSSQNRGTNTEAFF; CDR3 DNA: TGTGCCAGCAGCTCTCAGAACAGGGGGACGAACACTGAAGCTTTCTTT
D gene: NA; J gene: TRBJ2-1; clone size: NA; V gene: TRBV5-6; CDR3 length: 15; CDR3 protein: CASSLGLKQYNEQFF; CDR3 DNA: TGTGCCAGCAGCCTCGGACTAAAACAGTACAATGAGCAGTTCTTC
D gene: NA; J gene: TRBJ1-2; clone size: NA; V gene: TRBV6-5; CDR3 length: 15; CDR3 protein: CASSYIPLGGYGYTF; CDR3 DNA: TGTGCCAGCAGTTACATACCCCTAGGGGGCTATGGCTACACCTTC
D gene: NA; J gene: TRBJ2-7; clone size: NA; V gene: TRBV2; CDR3 length: 12; CDR3 protein: CASSSDSYEQYF; CDR3 DNA: TGTGCCAGCAGTTCGGACAGCTACGAGCAGTACTTC
D gene: NA; J gene: TRBJ2-5; clone size: NA; V gene: TRBV5-1; CDR3 length: 16; CDR3 protein: CASSLGGGGPQETQYF; CDR3 DNA: TGCGCCAGCAGCTTGGGAGGGGGGGGTCCTCAAGAGACCCAGTACTTC
D gene: NA; J gene: TRBJ2-1; clone size: NA; V gene: TRBV18; CDR3 length: 13; CDR3 protein: CASSPSRGNEQFF; CDR3 DNA: TGTGCCAGCTCACCATCCAGGGGCAATGAGCAGTTCTTC
D gene: NA; J gene: TRBJ1-1; clone size: NA; V gene: TRBV11-2; CDR3 length: 11; CDR3 protein: CASRGAQEAFF; CDR3 DNA: TGTGCCAGCAGGGGGGCTCAGGAAGCTTTCTTT
D gene: TRBD1; J gene: TRBJ2-7; clone size: NA; V gene: TRBV19; CDR3 length: 15; CDR3 protein: CASSPTGGVYYEQYF; CDR3 DNA: TGTGCCAGTAGTCCTACAGGGGGCGTCTACTACGAGCAGTACTTC
D gene: NA; J gene: TRBJ1-5; clone size: few; V gene: TRBV25-1; CDR3 length: 15; CDR3 protein: CASSESMAGNQPQHF; CDR3 DNA: TGTGCCAGCAGTGAATCAATGGCCGGGAATCAGCCCCAGCATTTT
D gene: NA; J gene: TRBJ2-3; clone size: once; V gene: TRBV11-1; CDR3 length: 15; CDR3 protein: CASSLLQLSTDTQYF; CDR3 DNA: TGTGCCAGCAGCTTATTACAGCTGAGCACAGATACGCAGTATTTT
D gene: TRBD1; J gene: TRBJ1-6; clone size: NA; V gene: TRBV27; CDR3 length: 14; CDR3 protein: CASSVQGAGGPLHF; CDR3 DNA: TGTGCCAGCAGTGTACAGGGGGCAGGGGGACCCCTCCACTTT
D gene: NA; J gene: TRBJ2-3; clone size: NA; V gene: TRBV15; CDR3 length: 14; CDR3 protein: CATSRGPDTDTQYF; CDR3 DNA: TGTGCCACCTCTCGCGGGCCGGACACAGATACGCAGTATTTT
D gene: TRBD2; J gene: TRBJ2-3; clone size: NA; V gene: TRBV2; CDR3 length: 19; CDR3 protein: CASSDQAVRAGDITDTQYF; CDR3 DNA: TGTGCCAGCAGTGACCAGGCAGTGAGGGCGGGGGATATCACAGATACGCAGTATTTT
D gene: TRBD1; J gene: TRBJ1-5; clone size: NA; V gene: TRBV5-6; CDR3 length: 16; CDR3 protein: CASSLRGQGAVGPQHF; CDR3 DNA: TGTGCCAGCAGCTTGAGGGGACAGGGGGCGGTGGGGCCCCAGCATTTT
D gene: TRBD1; J gene: TRBJ1-3; clone size: NA; V gene: TRBV6-1; CDR3 length: 16; CDR3 protein: CASSVLRDSERNTIYF; CDR3 DNA: TGTGCCAGCAGTGTCCTCCGGGACAGTGAGCGAAACACCATATATTTT
D gene: TRBD1; J gene: TRBJ1-1; clone size: NA; V gene: TRBV15; CDR3 length: 14; CDR3 protein: CATSRPDRFAEAFF; CDR3 DNA: TGTGCCACCAGCCGACCGGACAGGTTTGCTGAAGCTTTCTTT
D gene: TRBD1; J gene: TRBJ2-7; clone size: NA; V gene: TRBV11-2; CDR3 length: 16; CDR3 protein: CASRVGRGQKSDEQYF; CDR3 DNA: TGTGCCAGCAGGGTGGGCAGGGGGCAAAAAAGTGACGAGCAGTACTTC
D gene: TRBD1; J gene: TRBJ2-5; clone size: NA; V gene: TRBV9; CDR3 length: 17; CDR3 protein: CASSGGAGGRPQETQYF; CDR3 DNA: TGTGCCAGCAGCGGAGGTGCAGGGGGCCGCCCCCAAGAGACCCAGTACTTC
D gene: NA; J gene: TRBJ1-4; clone size: NA; V gene: TRBV5-1; CDR3 length: 14; CDR3 protein: CASSLLATNEKLFF; CDR3 DNA: TGCGCCAGCAGCTTATTAGCAACTAATGAAAAACTGTTTTTT
D gene: NA; J gene: TRBJ2-7; clone size: NA; V gene: TRBV5-4; CDR3 length: 13; CDR3 protein: CASSLDGVNEQYF; CDR3 DNA: TGTGCCAGCAGCTTGGACGGGGTCAACGAGCAGTACTTC
D gene: NA; J gene: TRBJ2-5; clone size: NA; V gene: TRBV11-2; CDR3 length: 14; CDR3 protein: CASSLDTGQETQYF; CDR3 DNA: TGTGCCAGCAGCTTAGATACAGGGCAAGAGACCCAGTACTTC
D gene: NA; J gene: TRBJ2-3; clone size: few; V gene: TRBV2; CDR3 length: 13; CDR3 protein: CASSDSSTDTQYF; CDR3 DNA: TGTGCCAGCAGTGACAGTAGCACAGATACGCAGTATTTT
D gene: NA; J gene: TRBJ1-1; clone size: once; V gene: TRBV29-1; CDR3 length: 12; CDR3 protein: CSATGKVTEAFF; CDR3 DNA: TGCAGCGCTACCGGGAAGGTCACTGAAGCTTTCTTT
D gene: TRBD1; J gene: TRBJ1-2; clone size: NA; V gene: TRBV9; CDR3 length: 14; CDR3 protein: CASSDGQGPYGYTF; CDR3 DNA: TGTGCCAGCAGCGATGGACAGGGTCCCTATGGCTACACCTTC
D gene: NA; J gene: TRBJ1-2; clone size: NA; V gene: TRBV7-6; CDR3 length: 12; CDR3 protein: CASSRDNGGYTF; CDR3 DNA: TGTGCCAGCAGCCGAGACAACGGTGGCTACACCTTC